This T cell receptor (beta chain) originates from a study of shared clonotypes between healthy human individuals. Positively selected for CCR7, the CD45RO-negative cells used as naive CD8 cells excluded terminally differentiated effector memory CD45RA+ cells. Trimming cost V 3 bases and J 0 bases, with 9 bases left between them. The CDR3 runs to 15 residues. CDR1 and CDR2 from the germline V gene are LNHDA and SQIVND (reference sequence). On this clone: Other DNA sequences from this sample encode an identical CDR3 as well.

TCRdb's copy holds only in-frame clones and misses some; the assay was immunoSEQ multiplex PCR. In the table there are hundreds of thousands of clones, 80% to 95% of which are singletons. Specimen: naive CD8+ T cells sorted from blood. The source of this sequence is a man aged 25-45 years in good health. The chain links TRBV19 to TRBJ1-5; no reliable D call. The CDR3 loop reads CASSIGQLSNQPQHF. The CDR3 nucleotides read TGTGCCAGTAGTATTGGGCAGCTTAGCAATCAGCCCCAGCATTTT.